Shown below are 15 T cell receptor beta chains from a single sample sequenced in a study of blood T cell repertoires in COVID-19. The table came from immunoSEQ multiplex PCR; TCRdb's copy has only in-frame clones and leaves some out. The data contain about 230,000 clones, roughly 85% of them singletons. Specimen: peripheral blood. The receptors derive from a man aged 50-59 years with COVID-19, enrolled during active disease.

This clone occurred once. The rearrangement joins TRBV19 to TRBJ1-2; D is perhaps TRBD1 (6 bases). Germline CDR1 reads LNHDA; CDR2 reads SQIVND (reference sequence). Trimming pared 5 bases from V and 6 bases from J, leaving 10 bases between. CDR3 length: 12 residues. The CDR3 DNA is TGTGCCAGTAGTGTGAGGGGGAATGGCTACACCTTC. The encoded protein is CASSVRGNGYTF.

The V and J genes are TRBV4-2 and TRBJ2-3; TRBD2 matches 11 bases. The CDR3 runs 15 residues. V shed 5 bases and J 2 bases; nucleotides not matched to a gene: 3. The germline V gene has CDR1 LGHNA and CDR2 YNFKEQ. The CDR3 DNA sequence: TGTGCCAGCAGCGTTAGCGGGGGGGACACAGATACGCAGTATTTT. This sequence encodes CASSVSGGDTDTQYF.

The chain combines TRBV2 with TRBJ2-7; 10 bases match TRBD1. CDR1 and CDR2 (germline): SNHLY, FYNNEI. The V and J ends lost 6 bases and 2 bases, in that order; junction bases with no gene match: 7. The CDR3 consists of 15 residues. CDR3 loop: CASRSGTGDPYEQYF. DNA for the CDR3: TGTGCCAGCAGGTCCGGGACAGGGGACCCCTACGAGCAGTACTTC.

V usage is TRBV3-1 (or the pseudogene TRBV3-2) and J usage is TRBJ2-1, with TRBD1 identical over 7 bases. The V and J ends lost 0 bases and 4 bases, in that order; junction bases with no gene match: 3. This CDR3 comprises 15 residues. CDR1 is LGHDT, CDR2 YNNKEL, per germline (reference sequence). The CDR3 protein is CASSQDWGQYNEQFF. CDR3 sequence (DNA): TGTGCCAGCAGCCAAGACTGGGGACAGTACAATGAGCAGTTCTTC.

This CDR3 is CASSFQLRDGYTF. CDR3 sequence (DNA): TGTGCCAGCAGCTTTCAATTAAGAGATGGCTACACCTTC. This chain connects TRBV13 to TRBJ1-2; no firm D call. The V gene lost 3 bases and the J gene lost 6 bases, with 11 bases spanning the gap. CDR1 and CDR2 from the germline V gene are PRHDT and FYEKMQ (reference sequence). The CDR3 is made up of 13 amino acids.

This chain connects TRBV6-1 to TRBJ1-2; 7 bases match TRBD1. The CDR3 runs 14 residues. Germline assignment: CDR1 MNHNS and CDR2 SASEGT. Trimming took 1 base from V and 5 from J; bases not matched to a gene: 4. This CDR3 reads CASSEGRGLYGYTF. CDR3 nucleotides: TGTGCCAGCAGTGAAGGGAGGGGGCTTTATGGCTACACCTTC.

This clone has just one count. The chain recombines TRBV19 with TRBJ2-7, with D possibly matching TRBD2 (5 bases). The CDR3 runs 13 residues. V lost 6 bases and J 4 bases, leaving 13 bases between the germline ends. Germline V gene data show CDR1 as LNHDA and CDR2 as SQIVND (reference sequence). DNA for the CDR3: TGTGCCAGTAGAAAACCCGGGAATTACGAGCAGTACTTC. As protein: CASRKPGNYEQYF.

This rearrangement joins TRBV11-1 to TRBJ2-7; TRBD1 matches at 9 bases. The CDR3 covers 14 residues. Germline loops: CDR1 SGHAT, CDR2 FQDESV (reference sequence). The trim removed 5 bases at V and 3 bases at J, leaving 5 bases unmatched. In DNA form, the CDR3 reads TGTGCCAGCAGCGAGGACAGGGGCCTCTACGAGCAGTACTTC. Its protein product is CASSEDRGLYEQYF.

The V and J genes are TRBV20-1 and TRBJ2-7, with 7 nucleotides matching TRBD1. The CDR3 spans 11 residues. Trimming took 5 bases from V and 3 from J; bases not matched to a gene: 1. The V gene's germline CDR1 is DFQATT and CDR2 SNEGSKA (reference sequence). CDR3 residues: CSARQGYEQYF. CDR3 nucleotide sequence: TGCAGTGCTCGACAGGGCTACGAGCAGTACTTC.

V usage is TRBV6-1 and J usage is TRBJ2-7; D is perhaps TRBD2 (6 bases). The CDR3 has 17 residues. The V gene lost 2 bases and the J gene lost 3 bases, with 20 bases spanning the gap. Germline V gives CDR1 MNHNS, CDR2 SASEGT. CDR3 region: CASSESPGLNPVYEQYF. CDR3 DNA sequence: TGTGCCAGCAGTGAATCCCCGGGACTCAACCCCGTCTACGAGCAGTACTTC.

This chain joins TRBV7-8 and TRBJ2-2, with D possibly matching TRBD2 (6 bases). Trimming removed 5 bases from V and 0 bases from J, with 13 bases in between. This CDR3 contains 16 residues. Looked up from germline, CDR1 is SGHVS and CDR2 is FQNEAQ. The CDR3 sequence: CASSPLARTNTGELFF. DNA of the CDR3: TGTGCCAGCAGCCCCCTAGCGAGAACGAACACCGGGGAGCTGTTTTTT. Full variable domain (missing parts from reference TRBV7-8 and TRBJ2-2): GAGVSQSPRYKVAKRGQDVALRCDPISGHVSLFWYQQALGQGPEFLTYFQNEAQLDKSGLPSDRFFAERPEGSVSTLKIQRTQQEDSAVYLCASSPLARTNTGELFFGEGSRLTVL.

This rearrangement joins TRBV18 to TRBJ2-3; D may be TRBD1 (6 bases). This CDR3 is built from 15 residues. V was pared by 3 bases and J by 2 bases, with 12 bases between. CDR1 and CDR2 from the germline V gene are KGHSH and LQKENI. Here the CDR3 DNA reads TGTGCCAGCTCACCTCAGGGGACATCCACAGATACGCAGTATTTT. Translated: CASSPQGTSTDTQYF.

The chain joins TRBV27 to TRBJ2-3, with 10 nucleotides matching TRBD2. Germline V CDR1 and CDR2: MNHEY, SMNVEV (reference sequence). The CDR3 runs to 14 residues. J gave up 4 bases and V 10 bases, and 8 bases lay outside the gene matches. The CDR3 region has the DNA TGTGCCACCCTCCCAGCGGGGGGGTCAGATACGCAGTATTTT. Encoded protein: CATLPAGGSDTQYF.

The chain employs TRBV3-1 (or the pseudogene TRBV3-2) and TRBJ1-4; no clear D. CDR3 length: 16 amino acids. The germline gives CDR1 LGHDT, CDR2 YNNKEL (reference sequence). V shed 3 bases and J shed 2 bases, with 13 bases lying between them. The CDR3: CASSQTWPSTNEKLFF. CDR3 in DNA: TGTGCCAGCAGCCAGACTTGGCCCTCCACTAATGAAAAACTGTTTTTT.

Worth noting for this clone: Other DNA sequences in this sample translate to the same CDR3. This chain connects TRBV9 to TRBJ2-3; 8 nucleotides match TRBD1. The germline gives CDR1 SGDLS, CDR2 YYNGEE. This CDR3 contains 15 residues. Trimming removed 3 bases from V and 4 bases from J; junction bases left unmatched: 7. This CDR3 reads CASSARQGSPDTQYF. In nucleotides, the CDR3 is TGTGCCAGCAGCGCCAGACAGGGGTCCCCAGATACGCAGTATTTT.